This T cell receptor (beta chain) was sequenced for a study of cytomegalovirus exposure and HLA in healthy donors. Study-level findings and limits: Altogether, 160 or so TCR beta chains were recorded as cytomegalovirus-associated. The tendency of first-cohort TCR clusters to co-occur in the roughly 120 validation repertoires was the finding of a later analysis. Reportedly, diagnosis of cytomegalovirus status by the classifier showed high specificity and sensitivity. Across donors, most TCRs were seen rarely, yet some public ones were widespread.

Germline assignment: CDR1 WSHSY and CDR2 SAAADI. With 0 bases removed from V and 4 bases from J, the gap between germline ends came to 3 bases. The CDR3 length is 12 residues. Turning to this clone: The antigen remains unidentified.

TCRdb keeps only in-frame clones here, not all; method: immunoSEQ multiplex PCR. Seen here are 100,000 to 150,000 clones, roughly nine tenths observed once, and the top ten hold 0.95% to 1.5%. The sequence came from a woman younger than 30 in good health and CMV-seronegative. Sample: PBMCs. The chain links TRBV10-2 to TRBJ1-1; no clear D. CDR3 sequence: CASSESATEAFF. CDR3 DNA sequence: TGCGCCAGCAGTGAGTCGGCCACTGAAGCTTTCTTT.